This TCR beta chain was obtained from a study of blood T cell repertoires in COVID-19. On the study more broadly: Sources were T cells, B-cell-depleted T cells, or PBMCs; the material itself was cDNA or gDNA.

CDR3 length: 11 residues. Trimming left V 7 bases short and J 10 bases short, with 11 bases between. The authors' processing: Reference gene primer amplification yielded estimated nucleated cell counts. Produced via immunoSEQ multiplex PCR; TCRdb's table is partial and in-frame only. The V and J calls and the clone size are those of that table, but D and trimming were determined from the DNA. The data hold over 600,000 clones, with about 87% observed a single time. The rearrangement links TRBV12-3 or TRBV12-4 to TRBJ1-3, with D possibly matching TRBD1 (6 bases). Sequences were obtained from peripheral blood. This clonotype was sampled from a woman in her late teens or twenties with acute or convalescent COVID-19. The CDR3 region has the DNA TGTGCCAGCACCCTGAGGGGGACCATATATTTT. Its protein is CASTLRGTIYF.